This TCR beta chain stems from a study of liver allograft versus peripheral blood T cells. Study background: A comparison was made between T cell receptor repertoires in transplanted livers and those in recipients' peripheral blood. Study-level points and caveats: Inside liver allografts, T cell receptor repertoires reportedly diverged from the repertoires found in peripheral blood.

Relative to its sample, this clonotype is medium-sized. The target antigen is unknown. CDR1 and CDR2 from the germline V gene are MNHEY and SVGAGI. The germline V and J ends were trimmed by 5 bases and 7 bases, with 17 bases remaining between them. This CDR3 is built from 14 residues. TCRdb re-derived calls from the reads in MiXCR, one entry per CDR3 protein. The table includes several thousand distinct CDR3 sequences, roughly 25% detected once. This TCR derives from a human patient who had a liver transplant. A share of the T cells may be of graft donor origin. The genes are TRBV6-5 and TRBJ1-2, with D possibly matching TRBD1 (6 bases). CDR3 DNA sequence: TGTGCCAGCAGTCGGACAGTTAAAAATGGTGGCTACACCTTC. Translation gives CASSRTVKNGGYTF.